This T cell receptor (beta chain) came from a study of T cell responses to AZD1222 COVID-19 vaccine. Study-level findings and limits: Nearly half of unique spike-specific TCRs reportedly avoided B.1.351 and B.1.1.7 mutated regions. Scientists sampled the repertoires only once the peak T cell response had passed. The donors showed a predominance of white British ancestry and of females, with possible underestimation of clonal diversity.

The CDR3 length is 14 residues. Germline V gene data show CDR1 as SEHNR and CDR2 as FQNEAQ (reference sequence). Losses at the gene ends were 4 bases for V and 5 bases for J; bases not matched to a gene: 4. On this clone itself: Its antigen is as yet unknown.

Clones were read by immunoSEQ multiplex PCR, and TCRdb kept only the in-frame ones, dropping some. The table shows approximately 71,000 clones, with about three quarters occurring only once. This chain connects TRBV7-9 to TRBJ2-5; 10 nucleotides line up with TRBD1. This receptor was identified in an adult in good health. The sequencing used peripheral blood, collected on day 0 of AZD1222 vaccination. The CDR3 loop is CASSSGDRGETQYF. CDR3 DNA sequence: TGTGCCAGCAGCTCCGGGGACAGGGGTGAGACCCAGTACTTC. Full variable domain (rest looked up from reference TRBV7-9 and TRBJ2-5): DTGVSQNPRHKITKRGQNVTFRCDPISEHNRLYWYRQTLGQGPEFLTYFQNEAQLEKSRLLSDRFSAERPKGSFSTLEIQRTEQGDSAMYLCASSSGDRGETQYFGPGTRLLVL.